This TCR beta chain was identified during a study of regulatory T cells in long-lasting Graves disease. Relying on iRepertoire HTBI primers and Arm-PCR of CDR3 regions, the team built TCR beta libraries. TCRdb re-called the multiplex PCR reads through MiXCR, storing one row per CDR3 protein. Seen here are approximately 400,000 distinct CDR3 sequences, about 15% observed once, and the top ten hold approximately 8%. This clonotype was counted at least ten times. The time point was: newly diagnosed GD, antithyroid drugs for less than 3 months. Making the TCR library involved RNA that had been extracted from PBMCs. This sample also belongs to another study, concerning T cells in Graves' hyperthyroidism and ophthalmopathy. That study adds: A model of 13 V-J features distinguished ophthalmopathy from stable hyperthyroidism.

The receptor was isolated from a woman aged 40 to 49 with Graves disease. This sample comprised peripheral blood mononuclear cells (PBMCs), obtained at new diagnosis, from a patient treated with antithyroid drugs.

The chain's CDR3 is CASSTYRAPLTDTQYF. The CDR3 DNA is TGTGCCAGCAGTACCTACAGAGCCCCCCTCACAGATACGCAGTATTTT. The chain has TRBV27 and TRBJ2-3; D remains ambiguous. CDR1 MNHEY and CDR2 SMNVEV come from the germline V gene (reference sequence). V was shortened by 5 bases and J by 2 bases, with 17 bases between the two germline ends. CDR3 length: 16 residues.